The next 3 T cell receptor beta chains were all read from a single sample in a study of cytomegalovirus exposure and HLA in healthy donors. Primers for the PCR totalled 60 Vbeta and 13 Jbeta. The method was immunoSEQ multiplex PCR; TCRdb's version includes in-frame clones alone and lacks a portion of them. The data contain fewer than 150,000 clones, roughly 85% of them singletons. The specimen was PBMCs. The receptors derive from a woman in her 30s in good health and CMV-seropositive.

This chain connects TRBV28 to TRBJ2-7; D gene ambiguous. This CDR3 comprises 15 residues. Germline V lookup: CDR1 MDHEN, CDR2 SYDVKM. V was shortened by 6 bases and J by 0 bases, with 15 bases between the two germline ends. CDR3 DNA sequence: TGTGCCAGCAGCTCCGGATTTAGGAGCTCCTACGAGCAGTACTTC. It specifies CASSSGFRSSYEQYF.

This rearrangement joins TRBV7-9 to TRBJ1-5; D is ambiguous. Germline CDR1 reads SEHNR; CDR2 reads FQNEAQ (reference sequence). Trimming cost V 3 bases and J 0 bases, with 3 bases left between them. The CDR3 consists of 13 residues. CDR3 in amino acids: CASSFSSNQPQHF. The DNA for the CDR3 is TGTGCCAGCAGCTTTAGTAGCAATCAGCCCCAGCATTTT.

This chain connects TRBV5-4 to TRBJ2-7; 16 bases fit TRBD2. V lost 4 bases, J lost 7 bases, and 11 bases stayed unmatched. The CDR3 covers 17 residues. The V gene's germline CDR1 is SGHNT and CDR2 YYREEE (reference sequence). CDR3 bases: TGTGCCAGCAGCCCCCCCGGGACTAGCGGGAGGGCATATGAGCAGTACTTC. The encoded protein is CASSPPGTSGRAYEQYF. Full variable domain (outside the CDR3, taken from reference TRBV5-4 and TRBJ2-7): ETGVTQSPTHLIKTRGQQVTLRCSSQSGHNTVSWYQQALGQGPQFIFQYYREEENGRGNFPPRFSGLQFPNYSSELNVNALELDDSALYLCASSPPGTSGRAYEQYFGPGTRLTVT.